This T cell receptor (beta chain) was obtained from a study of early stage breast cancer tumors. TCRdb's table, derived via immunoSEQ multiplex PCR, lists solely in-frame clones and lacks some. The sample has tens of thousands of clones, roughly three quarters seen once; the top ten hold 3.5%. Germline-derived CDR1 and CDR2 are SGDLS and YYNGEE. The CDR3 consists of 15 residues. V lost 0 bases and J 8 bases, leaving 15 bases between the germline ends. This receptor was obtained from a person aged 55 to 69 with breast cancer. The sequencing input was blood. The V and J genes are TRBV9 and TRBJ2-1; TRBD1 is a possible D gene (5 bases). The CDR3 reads CASSVGRLLRDEQFF. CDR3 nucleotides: TGTGCCAGCAGCGTAGGGCGACTCCTCAGGGATGAGCAGTTCTTC.